The next 6 T cell receptor beta chains were all read from a single sample in a study of cytotoxic CD8 clonotypes in ibrutinib-treated CLL. Profiling relied on immunoSEQ multiplex PCR, and the TCRdb table lists in-frame clones only, not all of them. This repertoire shows approximately 120,000 clones, less than 90% found once; its top ten account for 3.3%. Source: PBMCs, taken after 24 months of ibrutinib treatment. The source of these receptors is a human donor with chronic lymphocytic leukemia.

The gene calls are TRBV6-5 and TRBJ1-2; D is perhaps TRBD1 (5 bases). CDR3 size: 14 residues. The V end lost 3 bases, the J end lost 3 bases, and 11 bases lay between the germline ends. Germline-derived CDR1 and CDR2 are MNHEY and SVGAGI. The CDR3 loop is CASSYSDRYYGYTF. The CDR3 DNA sequence: TGTGCCAGCAGTTATTCCGACAGATACTATGGCTACACCTTC.

This clone occurred a few times. The chain is built from TRBV9 and TRBJ1-5; the D is unclear. V lost 4 bases, J lost 2 bases, and 13 bases lay in between. In germline, CDR1 is SGDLS, CDR2 YYNGEE. The CDR3 loop spans 15 amino acids. DNA for the CDR3: TGTGCCAGCAGCCCTTCCACGGGAGGCAATCAGCCCCAGCATTTT. Translating gives CASSPSTGGNQPQHF.

This clone was recorded once. The chain carries TRBV11-2 and TRBJ2-2; 8 bases are a match to TRBD2. This CDR3 is built from 15 residues. Germline V gives CDR1 SGHAT, CDR2 FQNNGV. Trimming at V came to 5 bases and at J to 3 bases, leaving 5 bases not matched to a gene. In DNA form, the CDR3 reads TGTGCCAGCAGCCTAGGACTAGCCTACACCGGGGAGCTGTTTTTT. Its translation: CASSLGLAYTGELFF. The full variable domain, completed using reference TRBV11-2 and TRBJ2-2, is EAGVAQSPRYKIIEKRQSVAFWCNPISGHATLYWYQQILGQGPKLLIQFQNNGVVDDSQLPKDRFSAERLKGVDSTLKIQPAKLEDSAVYLCASSLGLAYTGELFFGEGSRLTVL.

This chain joins TRBV6-5 and TRBJ1-1, with TRBD1 as a possible D gene (6 bases). Deletions cut 2 bases from V and 5 bases from J, with 15 bases between. The CDR3 covers 15 residues. CDR1 and CDR2 from the germline V gene are MNHEY and SVGAGI. The CDR3 loop reads CASSYDGRGRTEAFF. Written as DNA, the CDR3 is TGTGCCAGCAGTTACGATGGCAGGGGAAGGACTGAAGCTTTCTTT.

V is TRBV19 and J is TRBJ1-2, with 10 bases aligning to TRBD1. Unmatched junction bases numbered 5, after V lost 3 bases and J lost 4 bases. Germline V CDR1 and CDR2: LNHDA, SQIVND (reference sequence). The CDR3 contains 15 residues. The CDR3 is CASSIAGTGAYGYTF. CDR3 nucleotide sequence: TGTGCCAGTAGTATCGCTGGGACAGGGGCCTATGGCTACACCTTC.

The chain links TRBV11-2 to TRBJ1-1; D gene uncertain. V lost 3 bases and J lost 0, with 14 bases in between. The CDR3 is 16 amino acids. CDR1 SGHAT and CDR2 FQNNGV come from the germline V gene. This CDR3 is CASSFHWKLMNTEAFF. CDR3 bases: TGTGCCAGCAGCTTCCACTGGAAATTAATGAACACTGAAGCTTTCTTT.